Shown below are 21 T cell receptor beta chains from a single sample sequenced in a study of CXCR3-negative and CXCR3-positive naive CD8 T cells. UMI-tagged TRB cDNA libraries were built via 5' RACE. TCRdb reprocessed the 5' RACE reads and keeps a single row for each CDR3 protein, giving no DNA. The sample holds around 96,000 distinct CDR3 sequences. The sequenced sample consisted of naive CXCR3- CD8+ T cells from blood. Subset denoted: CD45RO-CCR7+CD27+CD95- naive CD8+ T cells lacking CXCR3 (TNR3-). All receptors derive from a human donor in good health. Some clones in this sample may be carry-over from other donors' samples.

The CDR3 loop is CSGLLENTGELFF. The chain is built from TRBV29-1 and TRBJ2-2; TCRdb selects TRBD2, and the lack of DNA leaves this call unchecked. Per the germline V gene, CDR1 is SQVTM and CDR2 is ANQGSEA. This CDR3 spans 13 amino acids.

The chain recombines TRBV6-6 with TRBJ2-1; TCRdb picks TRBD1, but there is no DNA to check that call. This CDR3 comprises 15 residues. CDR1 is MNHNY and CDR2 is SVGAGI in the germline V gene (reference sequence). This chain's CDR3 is CASSYGDRGLNEQFF.

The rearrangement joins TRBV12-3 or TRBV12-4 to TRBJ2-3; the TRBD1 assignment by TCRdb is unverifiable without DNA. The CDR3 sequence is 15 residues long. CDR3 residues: CASSTGTEKRDTQYF.

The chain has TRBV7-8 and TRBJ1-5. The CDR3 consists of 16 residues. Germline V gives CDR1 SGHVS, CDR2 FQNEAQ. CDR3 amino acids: CASSSFGAGMGQPQHF. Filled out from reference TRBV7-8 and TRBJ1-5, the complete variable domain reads GAGVSQSPRYKVAKRGQDVALRCDPISGHVSLFWYQQALGQGPEFLTYFQNEAQLDKSGLPSDRFFAERPEGSVSTLKIQRTQQEDSAVYLCASSSFGAGMGQPQHFGDGTRLSIL.

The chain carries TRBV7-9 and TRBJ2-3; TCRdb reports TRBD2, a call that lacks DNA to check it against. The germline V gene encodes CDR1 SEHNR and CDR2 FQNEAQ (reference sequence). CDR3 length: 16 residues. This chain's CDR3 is CASSYRGGVDTDTQYF. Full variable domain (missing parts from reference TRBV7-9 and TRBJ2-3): DTGVSQNPRHKITKRGQNVTFRCDPISEHNRLYWYRQTLGQGPEFLTYFQNEAQLEKSRLLSDRFSAERPKGSFSTLEIQRTEQGDSAMYLCASSYRGGVDTDTQYFGPGTRLTVL.

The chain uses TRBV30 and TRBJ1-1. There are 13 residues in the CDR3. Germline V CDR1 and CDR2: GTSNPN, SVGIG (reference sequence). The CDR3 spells CAWESLRDTEAFF.

CDR3 loop: CASSSRLAGPHGAQYF. The chain links TRBV11-2 to TRBJ2-3; TCRdb's D gene call, TRBD2, goes unchecked for lack of DNA. Per the germline V gene, CDR1 is SGHAT and CDR2 is FQNNGV. CDR3 length: 16 amino acids.

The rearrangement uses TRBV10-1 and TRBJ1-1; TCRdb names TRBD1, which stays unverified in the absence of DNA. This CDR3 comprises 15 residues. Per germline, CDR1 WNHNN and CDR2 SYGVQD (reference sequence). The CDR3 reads CASTSWTVMNTEAFF.

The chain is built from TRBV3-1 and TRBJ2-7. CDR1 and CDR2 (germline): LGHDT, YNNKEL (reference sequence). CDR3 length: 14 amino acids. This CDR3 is CASSPHTGTYEQYF.

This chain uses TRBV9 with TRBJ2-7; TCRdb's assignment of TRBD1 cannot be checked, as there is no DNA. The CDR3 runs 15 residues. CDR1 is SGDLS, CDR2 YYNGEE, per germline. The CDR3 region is CASSRSGQEKYEQYF. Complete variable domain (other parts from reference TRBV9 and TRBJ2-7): DSGVTQTPKHLITATGQRVTLRCSPRSGDLSVYWYQQSLDQGLQFLIQYYNGEERAKGNILERFSAQQFPDLHSELNLSSLELGDSALYFCASSRSGQEKYEQYFGPGTRLTVT.

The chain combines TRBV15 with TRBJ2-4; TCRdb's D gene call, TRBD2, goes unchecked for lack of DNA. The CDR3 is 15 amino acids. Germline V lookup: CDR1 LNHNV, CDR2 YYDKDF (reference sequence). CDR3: CATSTPVAGGIIQYF.

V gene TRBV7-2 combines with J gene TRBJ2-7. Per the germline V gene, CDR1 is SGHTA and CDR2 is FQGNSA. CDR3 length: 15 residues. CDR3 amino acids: CASSLVLRGSYEQYF.

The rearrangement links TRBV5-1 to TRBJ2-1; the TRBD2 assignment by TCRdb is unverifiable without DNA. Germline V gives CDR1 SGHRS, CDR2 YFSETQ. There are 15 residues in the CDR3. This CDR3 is CASSFLTGGDNEQFF.

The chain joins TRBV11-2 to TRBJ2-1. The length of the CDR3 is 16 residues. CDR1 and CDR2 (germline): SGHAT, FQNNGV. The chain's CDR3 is CASSLEFHHSYNEQFF.

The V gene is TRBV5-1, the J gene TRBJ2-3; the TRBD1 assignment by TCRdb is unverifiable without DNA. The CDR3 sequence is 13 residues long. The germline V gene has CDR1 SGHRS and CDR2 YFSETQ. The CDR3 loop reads CASTGQGTDTQYF.

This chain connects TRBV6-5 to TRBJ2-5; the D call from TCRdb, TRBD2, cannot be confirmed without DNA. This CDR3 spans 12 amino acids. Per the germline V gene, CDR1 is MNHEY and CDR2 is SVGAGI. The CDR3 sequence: CASNRWGETQYF.

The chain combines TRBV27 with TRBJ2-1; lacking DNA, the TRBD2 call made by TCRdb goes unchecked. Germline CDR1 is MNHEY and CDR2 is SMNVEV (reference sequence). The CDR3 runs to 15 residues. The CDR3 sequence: CASSLGYSGRGEQFF.

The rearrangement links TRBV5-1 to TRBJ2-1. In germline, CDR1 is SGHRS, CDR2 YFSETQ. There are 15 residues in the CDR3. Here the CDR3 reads CASSLGSRPYNEQFF.

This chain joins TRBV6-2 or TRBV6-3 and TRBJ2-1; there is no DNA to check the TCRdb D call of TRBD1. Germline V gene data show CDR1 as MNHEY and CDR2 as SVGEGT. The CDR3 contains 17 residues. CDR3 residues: CASSSETWATTGDEQFF.

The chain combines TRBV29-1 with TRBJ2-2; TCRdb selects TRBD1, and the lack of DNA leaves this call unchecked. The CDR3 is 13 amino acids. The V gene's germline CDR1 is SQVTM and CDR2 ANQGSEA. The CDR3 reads CSVVGQNTGELFF.

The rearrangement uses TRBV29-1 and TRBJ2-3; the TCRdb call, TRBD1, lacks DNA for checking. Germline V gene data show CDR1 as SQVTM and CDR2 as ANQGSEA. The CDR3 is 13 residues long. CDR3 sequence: CSVLTGGTDTQYF.